One and the same sample provided the 22 T cell receptor beta chains below, sequenced in a study of blood T cells in healthy people across ages. It was with a sample-barcoded 5' primer and a J-beta primer mix that a second PCR of about 6 to 12 cycles was run. TCRdb re-called the 5' RACE reads through MiXCR, storing one row per CDR3 protein. The table has 650,000 or so distinct CDR3 sequences, more than 45% seen once. Material: blood. Every receptor here comes from an elderly woman in good health.

This rearrangement joins TRBV4-1 to TRBJ1-6; D unclear. CDR1 is MGHRA and CDR2 is YSYEKL in the germline V gene. There are 12 residues in the CDR3. V dropped 3 bases and J dropped 7 bases, with 4 bases sitting between them. CDR3 bases: TGCGCCAGCAGCCAGGACAATTCACCCCTCCACTTT. Translated, it gives CASSQDNSPLHF.

This clonotype was counted a few times. J is TRBJ2-3 and V is TRBV7-7; 10 positions match TRBD2. Germline values: CDR1 SSHAT, CDR2 FNYEAQ (reference sequence). Trimming cost V 5 bases and J 9 bases; bases outside gene matches: 5. There are 13 residues in the CDR3. CDR3 region: CASSAQREGTQYF. The CDR3 DNA reads as TGTGCCAGCAGCGCGCAGCGGGAGGGCACGCAGTATTTT.

This clonotype was counted a few times. The CDR3 sequence: CASSQTGTTYNEQFF. The CDR3 DNA reads as TGCGCCAGCAGCCAGACCGGTACTACCTACAATGAGCAGTTCTTC. The V call is TRBV5-1, the J call TRBJ2-1, with no clear D. The CDR3 extends over 15 amino acids. Germline V gene lookup returns CDR1 SGHRS and CDR2 YFSETQ. The V end was cut by 4 bases, the J end by 2 bases, with 13 bases between.

For this clonotype: A read error may account for a junction end that differs from germline. CDR3: CASSVAAPQFQQFF. For the CDR3, the DNA is TGTGCCAGCAGCGTAGCGGCCCCTCAGTTTCAGCAGTTCTTC. The genes are TRBV7-2 and TRBJ2-1; a possible D gene is TRBD2 (6 bases). Germline V lookup: CDR1 SGHTA, CDR2 FQGNSA. This CDR3 has 14 residues.

The genes are TRBV24-1 and TRBJ1-2, with TRBD1 matching 7 bases. The CDR3 has 14 residues. The germline V gene has CDR1 KGHDR and CDR2 SFDVKD. V shed 3 bases and J 7 bases; nucleotides not matched to a gene: 7. CDR3 coding DNA: TGTGCCACCAGTGATACGACAGGGTGGGCTGGCTACACCTTC. Translated: CATSDTTGWAGYTF.

Points on this clonotype: A much more abundant neighbour one base away suggests this may be a read error. V and J are TRBV9 and TRBJ2-1, with D possibly matching TRBD2 (5 bases). The V end lost 0 bases, the J end lost 12 bases, and 19 bases lay between the germline ends. The length of the CDR3 is 15 residues. Germline V gene data show CDR1 as SGDLS and CDR2 as YYNGEE. CDR3 in DNA: TGTGCCAGCAGCGTAGGGCTAGCTGTCGGTGATGGGCAGTTCTTC. Its protein is CASSVGLAVGDGQFF.

This clonotype has a count of ten or more. The J gene is TRBJ2-7, the V gene TRBV27, with 7 bases that match TRBD1. Looked up from germline, CDR1 is MNHEY and CDR2 is SMNVEV (reference sequence). This CDR3 is built from 12 residues. V lost 10 bases, J lost 2 bases, and 5 bases stayed unmatched. The CDR3 bases are TGTGCCACCTCGGGACAGACCTACGAGCAGTACTTC. Translating gives CATSGQTYEQYF.

The chain joins TRBV12-3 or TRBV12-4 to TRBJ1-2; maybe TRBD1 (5 bases). CDR3 size: 16 residues. V was shortened by 3 bases and J by 0 bases, with 14 bases between the two germline ends. The CDR3 sequence is CASSFFRAEPNYGYTF. Here the CDR3 DNA reads TGTGCCAGCAGTTTTTTCAGGGCTGAACCTAACTATGGCTACACCTTC.

The CDR3 sequence is CASSPRGGFGEKLFF. Written as DNA, the CDR3 is TGTGCCAGCAGCCCCCGAGGGGGCTTTGGGGAAAAACTGTTTTTT. The V gene is TRBV3-1, the J gene TRBJ1-4; 7 bases are a match to TRBD1. J lost 8 bases, V lost 4 bases, and 10 bases had no gene match. In germline, CDR1 is LGHDT, CDR2 YNNKEL (reference sequence). The CDR3 has 15 amino acids.

This sequence joins TRBV5-1 and TRBJ2-7, with a weak D call TRBD1 (6 bases). Looked up from germline, CDR1 is SGHRS and CDR2 is YFSETQ. V dropped 3 bases and J dropped 0 bases, with 16 bases sitting between them. The CDR3 length is 16 residues. Written as DNA, the CDR3 is TGCGCCAGCAGCTGGGAAGGGGGAACGAGCTCCTACGAGCAGTACTTC. Translated, it gives CASSWEGGTSSYEQYF. The whole variable domain, remainder taken from reference TRBV5-1 and TRBJ2-7, is KAGVTQTPRYLIKTRGQQVTLSCSPISGHRSVSWYQQTPGQGLQFLFEYFSETQRNKGNFPGRFSGRQFSNSRSEMNVSTLELGDSALYLCASSWEGGTSSYEQYFGPGTRLTVT.

This clonotype appeared many times. J is TRBJ1-2 and V is TRBV4-1; 10 bases agree with TRBD1. Per germline, CDR1 MGHRA and CDR2 YSYEKL. This CDR3 region has 17 residues. After removal of 4 bases from V and 7 bases from J, the junction contained 15 bases not matched to a gene. The CDR3 spells CASSLGQGELTALGYTF. CDR3 sequence (DNA): TGCGCCAGCAGCCTAGGACAGGGGGAACTTACTGCCCTTGGCTACACCTTC.

This clonotype has just one count. V is TRBV3-1 and J is TRBJ2-4; tentative D call: TRBD2 (5 bases). The end of the DNA fits TRBJ2-7 better, so the J call may be wrong. Germline V gene data show CDR1 as LGHDT and CDR2 as YNNKEL (reference sequence). The CDR3 sequence is 12 residues long. In nucleotides, the CDR3 is TGTGCCAGCAACTGGACTGTTTACGAGCAGTACTTC. This gives the protein CASNWTVYEQYF.

The CDR3 coding sequence is TGTGCCAGCAGCCAAGGAGGGTTCGAGCAGTACTTC. Its translation is CASSQGGFEQYF. This chain uses TRBV3-1 with TRBJ2-7, with D possibly TRBD2 on 5 matching bases. The CDR3 length is 12 residues. Trimming stripped 1 base from V and 6 bases from J, with 7 bases between. Germline V gene sequence: CDR1 LGHDT, CDR2 YNNKEL (reference sequence).

This CDR3 is CASSQVENEQFF. CDR3 sequence (DNA): TGTGCCAGCAGCCAAGTGGAAAATGAGCAGTTCTTC. This chain uses TRBV3-1 with TRBJ2-1; unclear D gene. Deletions cut 1 base from V and 7 bases from J, with 5 bases between. CDR1 LGHDT and CDR2 YNNKEL come from the germline V gene (reference sequence). The CDR3 runs 12 residues.

The CDR3: CAISEDGFGQYF. The CDR3 region has the DNA TGTGCCATCAGTGAGGACGGGTTTGGGCAGTACTTC. V usage is TRBV10-3 and J usage is TRBJ2-7; D unresolved. The V gene's germline CDR1 is ENHRY and CDR2 SYGVKD. The ends were cut back, 2 bases at V and 9 bases at J, with 11 bases in the middle. This CDR3 region has 12 residues.

This clonotype was observed once. V is TRBV9 and J is TRBJ2-2; D not certain. V lost 2 bases and J 1 base, leaving 9 bases between the germline ends. This CDR3 region has 15 residues. CDR1 and CDR2 from the germline V gene are SGDLS and YYNGEE. The CDR3 nucleotides are TGTGCCAGCAGCGTCTCCCTAAGGAACACCGGGGAGCTGTTTTTT. Translation gives CASSVSLRNTGELFF.

This clonotype has just one count. A much larger clone sits a single nucleotide away, making a read error possible. Given the absence of the conserved phenylalanine or tryptophan at the CDR3 end, a read error is likely. This chain links TRBV2 with TRBJ2-5; 9 positions match TRBD1. The CDR3 consists of 15 residues. V dropped 2 bases and J dropped 4; count of bases not matched to a gene: 5. The germline V gene encodes CDR1 SNHLY and CDR2 FYNNEI. CDR3: CASSETGTGTETQYL. DNA of the CDR3: TGTGCCAGCAGTGAAACCGGGACAGGGACAGAGACCCAGTACCTC.

This clonotype has more than one count but fewer than ten. This chain uses TRBV20-1 with TRBJ2-2, with 8 bases that match TRBD1. Germline loops: CDR1 DFQATT, CDR2 SNEGSKA (reference sequence). J gave up 3 bases and V 0 bases, and 9 bases lay outside the gene matches. The CDR3 consists of 17 residues. The CDR3 loop reads CSARDHRQGAYTGELFF. The CDR3 DNA sequence: TGCAGTGCTAGAGATCATCGGCAGGGGGCCTACACCGGGGAGCTGTTTTTT.

The sample holds many counts of this clonotype. This chain joins TRBV10-3 and TRBJ2-1; no firm D call. The germline gives CDR1 ENHRY, CDR2 SYGVKD. The ends were cut back, 7 bases at V and 0 bases at J, with 7 bases in the middle. This CDR3 contains 13 residues. The CDR3 bases are TGTGCCATCAAACCCGACTCCTACAATGAGCAGTTCTTC. Encoded protein: CAIKPDSYNEQFF.

This sequence joins TRBV6-1 and TRBJ1-2, with no clear D. Germline values: CDR1 MNHNS, CDR2 SASEGT. Deletions cut 2 bases from V and 0 bases from J, with 10 bases between. This CDR3 contains 15 residues. CDR3 nucleotides: TGTGCCAGCAGTGAACCAGTCCGAGCTAACTATGGCTACACCTTC. Its translation is CASSEPVRANYGYTF.

This clonotype was observed many times. J is TRBJ2-1 and V is TRBV5-6; unclear D gene. CDR1 is SGHDT, CDR2 YYEEEE, per germline. The V end lost 2 bases, the J end lost 7 bases, and 10 bases lay between the germline ends. The CDR3 runs to 13 residues. For the CDR3, the DNA is TGTGCCAGCAGCTTCTTGTGGGGAAATGAGCAGTTCTTC. Amino acid sequence: CASSFLWGNEQFF.

The chain couples TRBV2 to TRBJ2-2; 9 nucleotides match TRBD1. Germline CDR1 and CDR2: SNHLY and FYNNEI. The CDR3 sequence is 16 residues long. The V segment lost 6 bases and the J segment 4 bases; nucleotides outside the gene matches: 9. CDR3 sequence reads: CASSPGTGWVTGELFF. DNA of the CDR3: TGTGCCAGCAGCCCCGGGACAGGGTGGGTCACCGGGGAGCTGTTTTTT.